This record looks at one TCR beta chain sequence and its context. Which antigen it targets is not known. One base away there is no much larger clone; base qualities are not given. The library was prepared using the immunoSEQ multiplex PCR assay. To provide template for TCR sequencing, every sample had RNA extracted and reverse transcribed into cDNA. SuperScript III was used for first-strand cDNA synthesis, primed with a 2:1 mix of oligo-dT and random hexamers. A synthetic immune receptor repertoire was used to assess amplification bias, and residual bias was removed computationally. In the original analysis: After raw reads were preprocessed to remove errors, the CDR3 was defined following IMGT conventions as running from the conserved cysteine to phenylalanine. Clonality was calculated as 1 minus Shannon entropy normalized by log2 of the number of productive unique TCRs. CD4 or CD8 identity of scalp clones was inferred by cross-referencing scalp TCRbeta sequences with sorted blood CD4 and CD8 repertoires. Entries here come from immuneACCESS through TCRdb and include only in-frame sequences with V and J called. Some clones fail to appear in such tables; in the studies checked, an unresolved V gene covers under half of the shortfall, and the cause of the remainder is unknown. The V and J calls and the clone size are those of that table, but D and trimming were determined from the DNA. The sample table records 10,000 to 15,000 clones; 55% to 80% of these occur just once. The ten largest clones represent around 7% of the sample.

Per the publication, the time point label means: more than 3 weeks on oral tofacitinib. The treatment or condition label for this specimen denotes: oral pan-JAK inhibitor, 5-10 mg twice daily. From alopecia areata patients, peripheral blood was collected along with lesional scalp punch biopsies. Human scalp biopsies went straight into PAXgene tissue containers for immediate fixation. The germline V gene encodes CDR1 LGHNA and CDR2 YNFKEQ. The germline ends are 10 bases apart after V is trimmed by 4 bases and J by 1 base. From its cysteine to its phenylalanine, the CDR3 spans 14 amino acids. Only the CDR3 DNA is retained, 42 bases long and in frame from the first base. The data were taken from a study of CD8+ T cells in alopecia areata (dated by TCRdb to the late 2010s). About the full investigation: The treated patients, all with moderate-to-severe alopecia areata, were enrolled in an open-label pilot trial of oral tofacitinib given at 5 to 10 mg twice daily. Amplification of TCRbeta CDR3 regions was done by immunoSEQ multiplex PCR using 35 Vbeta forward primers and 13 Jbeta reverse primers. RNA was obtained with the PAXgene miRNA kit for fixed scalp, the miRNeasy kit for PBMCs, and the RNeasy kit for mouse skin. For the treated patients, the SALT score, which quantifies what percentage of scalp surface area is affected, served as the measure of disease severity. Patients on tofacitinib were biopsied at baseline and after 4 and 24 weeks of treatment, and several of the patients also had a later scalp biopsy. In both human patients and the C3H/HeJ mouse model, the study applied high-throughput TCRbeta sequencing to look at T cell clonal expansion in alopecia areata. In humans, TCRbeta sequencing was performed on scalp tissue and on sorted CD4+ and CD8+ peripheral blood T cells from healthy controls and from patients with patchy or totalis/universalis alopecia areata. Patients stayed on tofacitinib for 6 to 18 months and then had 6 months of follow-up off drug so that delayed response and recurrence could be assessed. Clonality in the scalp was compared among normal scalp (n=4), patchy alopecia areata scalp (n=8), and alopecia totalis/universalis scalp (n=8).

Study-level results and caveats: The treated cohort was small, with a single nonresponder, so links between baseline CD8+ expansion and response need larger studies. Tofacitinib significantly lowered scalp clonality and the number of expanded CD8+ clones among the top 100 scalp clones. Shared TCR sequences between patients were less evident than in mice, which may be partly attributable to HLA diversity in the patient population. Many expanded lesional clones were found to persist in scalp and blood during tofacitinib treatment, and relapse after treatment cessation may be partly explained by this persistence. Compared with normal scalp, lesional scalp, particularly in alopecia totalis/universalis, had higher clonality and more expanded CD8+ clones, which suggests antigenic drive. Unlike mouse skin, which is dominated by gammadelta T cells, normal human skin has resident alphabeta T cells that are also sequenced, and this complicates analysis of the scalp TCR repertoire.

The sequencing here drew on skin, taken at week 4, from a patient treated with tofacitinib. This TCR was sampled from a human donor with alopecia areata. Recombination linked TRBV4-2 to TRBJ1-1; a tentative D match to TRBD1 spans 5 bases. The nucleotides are TGTGCCAGCAGCCCGGGGGGAGCGAACACTGAAGCTTTCTTT. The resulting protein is CASSPGGANTEAFF.